The 9 T cell receptor beta chains in this list originate from one sample, sequenced in a study of shared clonotypes between healthy human individuals. The assay was immunoSEQ multiplex PCR, and TCRdb's table has in-frame clones only and misses some. The sample holds over 2 million clones, over 85% seen once. The sequencing sample was made of naive CD4+ T cells sorted from blood. Subset reported: CD45RA+ positively selected. These receptors were obtained from a man between 18 and 29 years old in good health.

CDR3 sequence: CASSLGDEYYEQYF. CDR3 DNA sequence: TGCGCCAGCAGCCTGGGGGACGAGTACTACGAGCAGTACTTC. V and J are TRBV5-1 and TRBJ2-7; D tentatively fits TRBD1 or TRBD2 (5 bases each). Germline V gives CDR1 SGHRS, CDR2 YFSETQ. Trimming cost V 4 bases and J 3 bases, with 14 bases left between them. The CDR3 runs 14 residues.

CDR3 in amino acids: CASRKDGNTEAFF. The DNA for the CDR3 is TGTGCCAGCAGGAAAGACGGGAACACTGAAGCTTTCTTT. The chain is built from TRBV2 and TRBJ1-1; D remains unclear. V lost 6 bases and J lost 1, with 9 bases in between. This CDR3 region has 13 residues. The germline CDR1 and CDR2 sequences are SNHLY and FYNNEI. Full variable domain (outside the CDR3, taken from reference TRBV2 and TRBJ1-1): EPEVTQTPSHQVTQMGQEVILRCVPISNHLYFYWYRQILGQKVEFLVSFYNNEISEKSEIFDDQFSVERPDGSNFTLKIRSTKLEDSAMYFCASRKDGNTEAFFGQGTRLTVV.

The chain combines TRBV5-6 with TRBJ2-7; tentatively, D is TRBD2 (5 bases). This CDR3 has 14 amino acids. V lost 3 bases, J lost 6 bases, and 16 bases lay in between. CDR1 is SGHDT, CDR2 YYEEEE, per germline. This CDR3 is CASSSKGSSGEQYF. The CDR3, as DNA: TGTGCCAGCAGCTCCAAAGGGAGCTCAGGCGAGCAGTACTTC.

The chain employs TRBV10-3 and TRBJ2-1; D uncertain. Trimming removed 2 bases at V and 7 bases at J, with 9 bases between. Germline V gives CDR1 ENHRY, CDR2 SYGVKD. CDR3 length: 13 residues. CDR3 region: CAISETQKNEQFF. CDR3 nucleotide sequence: TGTGCCATCAGTGAGACCCAAAAGAATGAGCAGTTCTTC.

The rearrangement uses TRBV5-1 and TRBJ2-7; the match to TRBD2 covers 8 bases. The CDR3 is 16 residues long. Trimming at V came to 4 bases and at J to 2 bases, leaving 11 bases not matched to a gene. CDR1 is SGHRS and CDR2 is YFSETQ in the germline V gene. Here the CDR3 DNA reads TGCGCCAGCAGCCCAACGACTAGCGATCCAACCTACGAGCAGTACTTC. As protein: CASSPTTSDPTYEQYF.

This clone was seen once. This sequence joins TRBV18 and TRBJ1-6; the D is unclear. Trimming cost V 2 bases and J 8 bases, with 7 bases left between them. The CDR3 length is 13 residues. Looked up from germline, CDR1 is KGHSH and CDR2 is LQKENI. CDR3 DNA: TGTGCCAGCTCACCAGGGAGTCATTCACCCCTCCACTTT. It translates to CASSPGSHSPLHF.

V and J are TRBV18 and TRBJ1-5; D is undetermined. CDR1 KGHSH and CDR2 LQKENI come from the germline V gene. The CDR3 is made up of 15 amino acids. V was shortened by 5 bases and J by 4 bases, with 15 bases between the two germline ends. CDR3 in amino acids: CASSTGGFINQPQHF. CDR3 bases: TGTGCCAGCTCAACCGGAGGGTTTATTAATCAGCCCCAGCATTTT.

The chain carries TRBV19 and TRBJ2-3, with TRBD1 matching 9 bases. Trimming at V came to 3 bases and at J to 0 bases, leaving 7 bases not matched to a gene. CDR1 LNHDA and CDR2 SQIVND come from the germline V gene (reference sequence). The CDR3 runs 17 residues. As DNA, the CDR3 is TGTGCCAGTAGTATGAGTATCGGGACAGGGAGCACAGATACGCAGTATTTT. It is translated as CASSMSIGTGSTDTQYF.

V is TRBV7-9 and J is TRBJ1-2; D is undetermined. This CDR3 is 14 amino acids long. V lost 5 bases and J 2 bases, leaving 12 bases between the germline ends. Germline V gene data show CDR1 as SEHNR and CDR2 as FQNEAQ (reference sequence). CDR3 sequence reads: CASSPIMGNYGYTF. The DNA of the CDR3 is TGTGCCAGCAGCCCCATTATGGGGAACTATGGCTACACCTTC. Full variable domain (rest looked up from reference TRBV7-9 and TRBJ1-2): DTGVSQNPRHKITKRGQNVTFRCDPISEHNRLYWYRQTLGQGPEFLTYFQNEAQLEKSRLLSDRFSAERPKGSFSTLEIQRTEQGDSAMYLCASSPIMGNYGYTFGSGTRLTVV.